This entry lists 24 T cell receptor beta chains sequenced from one sample in a study of T-cell memory formation after mild COVID-19. Each CDR3 protein is one row after TCRdb ran MiXCR on the 5' RACE reads. The sample yields 150,000 or so distinct CDR3 sequences, more than 14% seen once. Sequences were obtained from PBMCs or a T cell subset sorted from them (not recorded which). The receptor set was obtained from an adult woman who had mild COVID-19 (a few samples of this study predate the infection). Cell type and time point are not known.

The chain couples TRBV11-2 to TRBJ1-2; TRBD1 matches 7 bases. In germline, CDR1 is SGHAT, CDR2 FQNNGV. This CDR3 has 13 residues. Trimming took 1 base from V and 7 from J; bases not matched to a gene: 3. The CDR3 DNA sequence: TGTGCCAGCAGCTTAGGCTACAGGGGTGGCTACACCTTC. As protein: CASSLGYRGGYTF.

This clonotype was seen a few times. The chain recombines TRBV6-5 with TRBJ2-2; 8 bases line up with TRBD2. The germline V gene encodes CDR1 MNHEY and CDR2 SVGAGI. The CDR3 is 15 residues long. The V segment lost 6 bases and the J segment 1 base; nucleotides outside the gene matches: 4. The DNA of the CDR3 is TGTGCCAGCAGGCCAGCGGGGGTGAACACCGGGGAGCTGTTTTTT. Residues: CASRPAGVNTGELFF.

This clonotype was observed a few times. The chain has TRBV5-5 and TRBJ2-7; perhaps TRBD2 as D (6 bases). The CDR3 contains 16 residues. The germline V gene has CDR1 SGHKS and CDR2 YYEKEE (reference sequence). V lost 0 bases and J lost 4, with 17 bases in between. In DNA form, the CDR3 reads TGTGCCAGCAGCTTGGAGGTTGGAGGGGTCATTTACGAGCAGTACTTC. This codes for CASSLEVGGVIYEQYF.

Only a few counts were recorded for this clonotype. The gene calls are TRBV29-1 and TRBJ2-7; 7 nucleotides agree with TRBD1. The germline V gene encodes CDR1 SQVTM and CDR2 ANQGSEA. The V segment lost 4 bases and the J segment 5 bases; nucleotides outside the gene matches: 5. The CDR3 contains 12 residues. CDR3 amino acids: CSVGTGRNEQYF. The CDR3 DNA follows: TGCAGCGTTGGGACAGGTCGGAACGAGCAGTACTTC.

In nucleotides, the CDR3 is TGTGCCAGCGGTCACCTTCCCTACGAGCAGTACTTC. Amino acids: CASGHLPYEQYF. V and J are TRBV6-5 and TRBJ2-7, with no clear D. In germline, CDR1 is MNHEY, CDR2 SVGAGI. The CDR3 is made up of 12 amino acids. Trimming pared 8 bases from V and 2 bases from J, leaving 10 bases between.

This rearrangement joins TRBV18 to TRBJ2-1; 10 nucleotides agree with TRBD1. The CDR3 covers 15 residues. The V gene end was trimmed by 6 bases and the J gene end by 6 bases; junction bases not matched to a gene: 8. Germline V gives CDR1 KGHSH, CDR2 LQKENI. The CDR3 DNA reads TGTGCCAGCTCGCGACAGGGGGCGATGGGCAATGAGCAGTTCTTC. This codes for CASSRQGAMGNEQFF.

The genes are TRBV12-3 or TRBV12-4 and TRBJ2-7, with D possibly TRBD2 on 7 matching bases. CDR3 length: 15 amino acids. The V gene lost 3 bases and the J gene lost 6 bases, with 18 bases spanning the gap. The CDR3 region is CASSFQRDTALEQYF. CDR3 sequence (DNA): TGTGCCAGCAGTTTTCAGCGGGACACGGCGCTCGAGCAGTACTTC.

This sequence joins TRBV21-1 and TRBJ1-3; the DNA was not compared with TRBD1, the D call given in the table. TRBV21-1 is tagged as a pseudogene. The CDR3 consists of 18 residues. The DNA for the CDR3 is TGTGCCAGCAGCTTGAACAGGGGGCAGGAGGTCCCTGGAAACACCATATATTTT. Protein sequence: CASSLNRGQEVPGNTIYF.

This chain uses TRBV7-2 with TRBJ2-3, with a tentative D call TRBD1 (6 bases). V was clipped by 1 base and J by 5 bases, with 10 bases between them. The CDR3 consists of 14 residues. Germline V gives CDR1 SGHTA, CDR2 FQGNSA. In DNA, the CDR3 is TGTGCCAGCAGCTTAGGGGGGCGGCAAGATACGCAGTATTTT. It encodes CASSLGGRQDTQYF. Filled out from reference TRBV7-2 and TRBJ2-3, the complete variable domain reads GAGVSQSPSNKVTEKGKDVELRCDPISGHTALYWYRQSLGQGLEFLIYFQGNSAPDKSGLPSDRFSAERTGGSVSTLTIQRTQQEDSAVYLCASSLGGRQDTQYFGPGTRLTVL.

This rearrangement joins TRBV27 to TRBJ2-7; 9 bases align to TRBD1. CDR3 length: 15 amino acids. In germline, CDR1 is MNHEY, CDR2 SMNVEV (reference sequence). V dropped 6 bases and J dropped 1; count of bases not matched to a gene: 7. Written as DNA, the CDR3 is TGTGCCAGCAGAACTTACAGGGGGCTATCCTACGAGCAGTACTTC. Amino acids: CASRTYRGLSYEQYF.

This clonotype was recorded a few times. The genes are TRBV5-1 and TRBJ2-3; D not resolved. Germline assignment: CDR1 SGHRS and CDR2 YFSETQ. CDR3 size: 16 residues. Deletions cut 0 bases from V and 4 bases from J, with 15 bases between. The CDR3 protein is CASSLGPLLWADTQYF. The DNA of the CDR3 is TGCGCCAGCAGCTTGGGTCCCCTCCTTTGGGCAGATACGCAGTATTTT.

This clonotype occurred many times. V gene TRBV29-1 combines with J gene TRBJ2-3; 7 bases are shared with TRBD1. CDR3 size: 11 residues. With 6 bases clipped from V and 5 bases from J, the junction kept 2 bases outside the gene matches. Germline CDR1 is SQVTM and CDR2 is ANQGSEA. The CDR3 sequence: CSVDRLDTQYF. CDR3 coding DNA: TGCAGCGTGGACAGGCTAGATACGCAGTATTTT.

J is TRBJ2-3 and V is TRBV4-1; D remains ambiguous. Per germline, CDR1 MGHRA and CDR2 YSYEKL. Trimming took 1 base from V and 2 from J, leaving 13 bases between them. CDR3 size: 16 residues. The CDR3 DNA sequence: TGCGCCAGCAGCCAAGCGGTCGTCCTAGACACAGATACGCAGTATTTT. Its protein product is CASSQAVVLDTDTQYF.

This clonotype was counted at least ten times. V and J are TRBV9 and TRBJ2-7; D tentatively reads TRBD1 or TRBD2 (6 bases each). V was pared by 4 bases and J by 2 bases, with 13 bases between. The CDR3 covers 14 residues. Germline V gene lookup returns CDR1 SGDLS and CDR2 YYNGEE. The CDR3 protein is CASSPGGRTYEQYF. The CDR3 DNA follows: TGTGCCAGCAGCCCCGGGGGCCGAACCTACGAGCAGTACTTC. Full variable domain (remainder filled in from reference TRBV9 and TRBJ2-7): DSGVTQTPKHLITATGQRVTLRCSPRSGDLSVYWYQQSLDQGLQFLIQYYNGEERAKGNILERFSAQQFPDLHSELNLSSLELGDSALYFCASSPGGRTYEQYFGPGTRLTVT.

This clonotype was seen more than once but under ten times. This chain uses TRBV19 with TRBJ1-6; the D gene is possibly TRBD1 (5 bases). Trimming removed 3 bases at V and 6 bases at J, with 15 bases between. Per the germline V gene, CDR1 is LNHDA and CDR2 is SQIVND (reference sequence). The CDR3 is 16 amino acids. CDR3 bases: TGTGCCAGTAGTATTCGTACGGGACGGGGTAATTCACCCCTCCACTTT. Amino acid sequence: CASSIRTGRGNSPLHF.

The chain couples TRBV3-1 to TRBJ1-1, with D perhaps TRBD1 (5 bases). Germline loops: CDR1 LGHDT, CDR2 YNNKEL (reference sequence). The CDR3 contains 13 residues. The V end lost 2 bases, the J end lost 6 bases, and 10 bases lay between the germline ends. The CDR3 spells CASSQLRGAEAFF. The CDR3 DNA reads TGTGCCAGCAGCCAACTTAGGGGAGCTGAAGCTTTCTTT.

This clonotype was seen a handful of times. The rearrangement uses TRBV27 and TRBJ2-1; 10 nucleotides line up with TRBD1. Germline V gene data show CDR1 as MNHEY and CDR2 as SMNVEV (reference sequence). There are 14 residues in the CDR3. V was clipped by 8 bases and J by 9 bases; unmatched bases: 10. DNA for the CDR3: TGTGCCAGCCAATTCGGGACAGGGGTCCGTGAGCAGTTCTTC. Protein: CASQFGTGVREQFF.

The table lists this clonotype with many counts. The rearrangement uses TRBV12-3 or TRBV12-4 and TRBJ2-1; 13 nucleotides line up with TRBD2. The V and J ends lost 5 bases and 0 bases, in that order; junction bases with no gene match: 10. The CDR3 consists of 19 residues. The CDR3 DNA follows: TGTGCCAGCAGTCCTCGGACTAGCGGGGGTTCGAGCTCCTACAATGAGCAGTTCTTC. Its translation is CASSPRTSGGSSSYNEQFF.

This chain links TRBV3-1 with TRBJ1-5; D gene unclear. V shed 0 bases and J shed 7 bases, with 10 bases lying between them. Germline V gene data show CDR1 as LGHDT and CDR2 as YNNKEL (reference sequence). The CDR3 is 14 amino acids. The CDR3 nucleotides read TGTGCCAGCAGCCAAGATACAGTAGCCCAGCCCCAGCATTTT. It specifies CASSQDTVAQPQHF.

Only a few counts were recorded for this clonotype. V and J are TRBV24-1 and TRBJ2-2; 7 positions agree with TRBD1. This CDR3 has 14 amino acids. Trimming at V came to 12 bases and at J to 5 bases, leaving 11 bases not matched to a gene. The germline V gene has CDR1 KGHDR and CDR2 SFDVKD. DNA for the CDR3: TGTGCCCCGAGAAAGGGGGCAGAAACCGGGGAGCTGTTTTTT. Translated, it gives CAPRKGAETGELFF.

V and J are TRBV6-5 and TRBJ2-1; 10 positions match TRBD2. This CDR3 region has 24 residues. With 2 bases clipped from V and 0 bases from J, the junction kept 25 bases outside the gene matches. Germline V gene lookup returns CDR1 MNHEY and CDR2 SVGAGI. CDR3 region: CASSYTEGGRGGLAVRSSYNEQFF. The CDR3 DNA sequence: TGTGCCAGCAGTTACACAGAGGGGGGGCGCGGAGGACTAGCGGTTAGGAGCTCCTACAATGAGCAGTTCTTC.

The sample holds many counts of this clonotype. V is TRBV29-1 and J is TRBJ2-7, with TRBD1 identical over 8 bases. Germline CDR1 is SQVTM and CDR2 is ANQGSEA. The CDR3 totals 15 residues. The ends lost 3 bases at V and 3 bases at J; junction bases unmatched: 10. CDR3 amino acids: CSVEGPGQDLYEQYF. DNA of the CDR3: TGCAGCGTTGAGGGTCCGGGACAGGACCTCTACGAGCAGTACTTC.

The chain combines TRBV5-5 with TRBJ1-5; perhaps TRBD1 as D (5 bases). Trimming cost V 0 bases and J 2 bases, with 12 bases left between them. CDR3 length: 16 residues. In germline, CDR1 is SGHKS, CDR2 YYEKEE (reference sequence). CDR3 nucleotides: TGTGCCAGCAGCTTGGGTGGGGCCGGGGGCAATCAGCCCCAGCATTTT. This encodes CASSLGGAGGNQPQHF. Filled out from reference TRBV5-5 and TRBJ1-5, the complete variable domain reads DAGVTQSPTHLIKTRGQQVTLRCSPISGHKSVSWYQQVLGQGPQFIFQYYEKEERGRGNFPDRFSARQFPNYSSELNVNALLLGDSALYLCASSLGGAGGNQPQHFGDGTRLSIL.

A few counts support this clonotype. V usage is TRBV19 and J usage is TRBJ2-3, with TRBD2 identical over 8 bases. Per the germline V gene, CDR1 is LNHDA and CDR2 is SQIVND (reference sequence). V was clipped by 6 bases and J by 3 bases; unmatched bases: 2. The CDR3 extends over 13 amino acids. The CDR3 DNA reads as TGTGCCAGTAGGACGGGGGGGACAGATACGCAGTATTTT. This translates into CASRTGGTDTQYF.